This TCR beta chain was documented in a study of T-cell memory formation after mild COVID-19. Study as a whole: TCR clusters showed largely donor specificity.

Findings and limits, study-wide: Contracting clones from day 15 to 85 had balanced CD4/CD8; later expanders favoured CD4+. CD4+ clones that contracted lay mainly in CM and EM; CD8+ ones lay in EMRA.

After 5'RACE with constant-segment primers, TCR alpha and TCR beta cDNA libraries carrying sample barcodes and UMIs were obtained. Using its own MiXCR run on the 5' RACE reads, TCRdb lists one record per CDR3 protein. The table has around 340,000 distinct CDR3 sequences, approximately 15% seen once. To note about this clonotype: Its antigen remains unidentified.

Germline V gene data show CDR1 as KGHDR and CDR2 as SFDVKD. The CDR3 is 18 residues long. V lost 0 bases to trimming and J lost 1 base, with 14 bases between them. The clonotype was recovered from a man between 18 and 35 years old who had mild COVID-19 (a few samples of this study predate the infection). Cell type and time point are not known. The chain couples TRBV24-1 to TRBJ2-2; D unclear. Sequencing input: PBMCs or a T cell subset sorted from them (not recorded which). The CDR3 reads CATSDLQIGPRNTGELFF. The CDR3 nucleotides are TGTGCCACCAGTGATTTGCAAATCGGGCCACGGAACACCGGGGAGCTGTTTTTT.